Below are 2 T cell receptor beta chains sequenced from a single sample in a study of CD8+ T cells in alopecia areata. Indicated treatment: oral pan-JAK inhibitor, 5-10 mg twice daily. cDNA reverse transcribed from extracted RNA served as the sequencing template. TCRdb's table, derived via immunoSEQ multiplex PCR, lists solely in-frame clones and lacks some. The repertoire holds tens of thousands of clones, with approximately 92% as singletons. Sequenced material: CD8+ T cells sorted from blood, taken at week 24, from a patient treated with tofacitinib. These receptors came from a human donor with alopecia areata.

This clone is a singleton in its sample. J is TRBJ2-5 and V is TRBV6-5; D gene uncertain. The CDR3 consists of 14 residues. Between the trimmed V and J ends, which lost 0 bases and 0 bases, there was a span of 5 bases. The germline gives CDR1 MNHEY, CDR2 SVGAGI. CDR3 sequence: CASSYSVNQETQYF. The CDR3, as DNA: TGTGCCAGCAGTTACTCAGTCAACCAAGAGACCCAGTACTTC.

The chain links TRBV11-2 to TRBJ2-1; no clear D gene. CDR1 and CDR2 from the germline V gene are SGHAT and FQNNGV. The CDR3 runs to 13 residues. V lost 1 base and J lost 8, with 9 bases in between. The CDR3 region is CASSLVGNDEQFF. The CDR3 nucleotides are TGTGCCAGCAGCTTAGTAGGGAACGATGAGCAGTTCTTC.